The clone carrying this TCR beta chain was seen more than once but under ten times. Antigen: not known. Primed by a sample-barcoded 5' primer and a J-beta primer mix, a second PCR proceeded for about 7 to 12 cycles. TCRdb used MiXCR to reprocess the 5' RACE reads, holding one entry per CDR3 protein. The sample carries roughly 1.4 million distinct CDR3 sequences, almost 60% recorded once. This sample is drawn from a study of blood T cells in healthy people across ages. General observations from the study: PBMC samples, being unsorted, prevented any conclusive comparison of naive and antigen-experienced cells. No one knew whether donors had CMV, which possibly confounded expanded clonotype changes.

The V and J ends lost 3 bases and 5 bases, in that order; junction bases with no gene match: 3. The CDR3 is 14 amino acids. Every donor gave around 10 milliliters of peripheral blood. The clonotype originates from a man aged 18 to 30 in good health. The gene calls are TRBV12-3 or TRBV12-4 and TRBJ1-1, with 10 nucleotides matching TRBD1. The specimen sequenced was blood. The CDR3 here is CASSLGTGVTEAFF. CDR3 sequence (DNA): TGTGCCAGCAGTTTGGGGACAGGGGTGACTGAAGCTTTCTTT.